This TCR beta chain was captured in a study of control samples from healthy donors and cancer patients. Germline lookup yields CDR1 SGHKS and CDR2 YYEKEE (reference sequence). The CDR3 has 14 residues. Trimming stripped 6 bases from V and 5 bases from J, with 17 bases between. Profiling relied on immunoSEQ multiplex PCR, and the TCRdb table lists in-frame clones only, not all of them. Here the sample spans tens of thousands of clones, approximately 84% being singletons. The chain is built from TRBV5-5 and TRBJ1-1; the D gene is possibly TRBD1 (5 bases). The TCR comes from a woman aged 50 to 65 with lung cancer. The sequenced sample was PBMCs. In DNA form, the CDR3 reads TGTGCCAGCAAGGGTGAGGGGACGAGAACTGAAGCTTTCTTT. The encoded protein is CASKGEGTRTEAFF. The full variable domain, its missing parts supplied by reference TRBV5-5 and TRBJ1-1, is DAGVTQSPTHLIKTRGQQVTLRCSPISGHKSVSWYQQVLGQGPQFIFQYYEKEERGRGNFPDRFSARQFPNYSSELNVNALLLGDSALYLCASKGEGTRTEAFFGQGTRLTVV.